A selection of T cell receptor beta chains follows, all from one sample in a study of patients and donors after allogeneic stem cell transplantation. TCRdb analysed the RT-PCR reads with MiXCR anew, one entry per CDR3 protein. This sample carries about 96,000 distinct CDR3 sequences, around 49% of them seen once, and the ten largest clones take roughly two thirds. Input material: blood, either unsorted or a sorted T cell fraction (not recorded which). Receptors originate from a human donor who was either an allogeneic HSCT recipient or a stem cell or donor lymphocyte infusion donor (not recorded which). It is not recorded whose cells these are; they may come from a transplant donor. Each CDR3 is given with its conserved first and last residue. The D gene is left open where the match is weak. A clone size is listed for some rows: how often the clone was seen (once, few, many), or a class if it is expanded.

CDR3 length	V gene	clone size	D gene	J gene	CDR3 protein	CDR3 DNA
16	TRBV28	NA	TRBD1	TRBJ1-2	CASSFFRQGTDYGYTF	TGTGCCAGCAGTTTCTTTAGACAGGGGACCGATTATGGCTACACCTTC
14	TRBV12-3/TRBV12-4	NA	NA	TRBJ1-5	CASSLTGFGQPQHF	TGTGCCAGCAGCCTTACAGGGTTCGGGCAGCCCCAGCATTTT
14	TRBV6-2/TRBV6-3	NA	NA	TRBJ1-4	CASRRPGGDEKLFF	TGTGCCAGCAGACGACCAGGAGGAGATGAAAAACTGTTTTTT
15	TRBV6-2/TRBV6-3	NA	TRBD2	TRBJ2-4	CASSYGEGYQNIQYF	TGTGCCAGCAGTTACGGGGAGGGTTACCAAAACATTCAGTACTTC
15	TRBV12-3/TRBV12-4	NA	TRBD1	TRBJ2-1	CASSFRDSSYNEQFF	TGTGCCAGCAGTTTCCGGGACAGTTCTTACAATGAGCAGTTCTTC
13	TRBV29-1	few	NA	TRBJ1-5	CSVQGVGNQPQHF	TGCAGCGTTCAGGGTGTCGGCAATCAGCCCCAGCATTTT
13	TRBV7-9	NA	NA	TRBJ1-5	CASSRQFNQPQHF	TGTGCCAGCAGTCGACAGTTCAATCAGCCCCAGCATTTT
16	TRBV7-2	NA	TRBD1	TRBJ1-5	CASSLAGTGNNQPQHF	TGTGCCAGCAGCTTAGCCGGGACAGGGAACAATCAGCCCCAGCATTTT
16	TRBV15	NA	TRBD1	TRBJ2-7	CATSRELRQGYYEQYF	TGTGCCACCAGCAGAGAGCTTCGACAGGGTTACTACGAGCAGTACTTC
13	TRBV28	few	NA	TRBJ1-5	CASTKTENQPQHF	TGTGCCAGCACCAAGACGGAAAATCAGCCCCAGCATTTT
15	TRBV7-3	NA	NA	TRBJ1-3	CASSLWGGSGNTIYF	TGTGCCAGCAGCTTATGGGGAGGGTCTGGAAACACCATATATTTT
15	TRBV4-3	few	TRBD1	TRBJ1-2	CASSQQRQGGYGYTF	TGCGCCAGCAGCCAACAAAGACAGGGGGGCTATGGCTACACCTTC
13	TRBV6-1	NA	NA	TRBJ1-3	CASSEREANTIYF	TGTGCCAGCAGTGAACGGGAGGCAAACACCATATATTTT
12	TRBV29-1	once	NA	TRBJ1-2	CSALRGIYGYTF	TGCAGCGCCCTAAGGGGTATTTATGGCTACACCTTC
14	TRBV13	NA	NA	TRBJ1-3	CASSFAYSGNTIYF	TGTGCCAGCAGCTTTGCCTACTCTGGAAACACCATATATTTT
15	TRBV7-9	NA	TRBD1	TRBJ1-1	CASSLGDRGGTEAFF	TGTGCCAGCAGCCTAGGGGACAGGGGAGGCACTGAAGCTTTCTTT